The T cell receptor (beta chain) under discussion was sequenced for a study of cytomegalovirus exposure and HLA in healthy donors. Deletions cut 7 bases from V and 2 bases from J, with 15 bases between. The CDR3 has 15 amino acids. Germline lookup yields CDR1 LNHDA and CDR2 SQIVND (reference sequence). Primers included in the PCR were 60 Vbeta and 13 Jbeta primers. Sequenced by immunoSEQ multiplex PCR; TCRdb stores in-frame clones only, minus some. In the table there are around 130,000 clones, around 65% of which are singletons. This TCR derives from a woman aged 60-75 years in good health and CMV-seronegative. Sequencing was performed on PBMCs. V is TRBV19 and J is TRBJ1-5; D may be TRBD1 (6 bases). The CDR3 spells CASIDHRVGNQPQHF. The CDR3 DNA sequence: TGTGCCAGTATCGATCACAGGGTGGGCAATCAGCCCCAGCATTTT.